Detailed here is one T cell receptor beta chain. What it binds is not known. Amplification started from genomic DNA. A primer set of 30 forward and 13 reverse primers amplified the CDR3. TCRdb processed the multiplex PCR reads anew with MiXCR; each CDR3 protein has one entry. Of fewer than 300,000 distinct CDR3 sequences in the sample, roughly 50% were seen once. Anyone with other autoimmune disease or infection in the prior four weeks was excluded. The sample belongs to a study of type 1 and type 2 diabetes patients. Germline V gives CDR1 SGHNT, CDR2 YYREEE (reference sequence). Deletions cut 0 bases from V and 6 bases from J, with 9 bases between. The CDR3 is 13 residues long. Study observations and caveats: Highly-expanded CD4+ clones were few in type 2 diabetes, median one, about 3.8% of reads. Type 1 diabetes repertoires were significantly less diverse than type 2 diabetes ones.

The material sequenced was peripheral blood mononuclear cells (PBMCs). This TCR came from a man between 18 and 35 years old with type 2 diabetes. The gene calls are TRBV5-4 and TRBJ1-2; D gene uncertain. The CDR3, as DNA: TGTGCCAGCAGCTTGGACGGGTGGGATGGCTACACCTTC. Its translation: CASSLDGWDGYTF.